This passage covers 13 T cell receptor beta chains from one sample sequenced in a study of CD8+ T cells in alopecia areata. In each case, RNA was isolated and then reverse transcribed into cDNA as the sequencing template. The protocol was immunoSEQ multiplex PCR, while the TCRdb copy is restricted to in-frame clones and leaves out a portion. Of 150,000 to 200,000 clones listed, 50% to 60% were seen once; the top ten hold more than 4.5%. Sequencing used CD4+ T cells sorted from blood. Every receptor here comes from a human donor in good health.

The sample holds a few counts of this clone. This chain joins TRBV5-6 and TRBJ2-5; 9 bases agree with TRBD2. Germline CDR1 reads SGHDT; CDR2 reads YYEEEE. This CDR3 region has 14 residues. Trimming removed 0 bases from V and 5 bases from J; junction bases left unmatched: 2. The chain's CDR3 is CASSLVAGDETQYF. The CDR3 DNA is TGTGCCAGCAGCTTGGTAGCGGGAGACGAGACCCAGTACTTC.

This clone has just a few counts. The chain carries TRBV29-1 and TRBJ2-5; D might be TRBD2 (6 bases). Between the trimmed V and J ends, which lost 6 bases and 3 bases, there was a span of 17 bases. Looked up from germline, CDR1 is SQVTM and CDR2 is ANQGSEA. The CDR3 length is 14 residues. The DNA for the CDR3 is TGCAGCGTGGGCCTGGGGGGATGGAAAGAGACCCAGTACTTC. As protein: CSVGLGGWKETQYF.

This clone has a handful of counts. V gene TRBV21-1 combines with J gene TRBJ2-7; TRBD2 is the table's D call, not checked against the DNA. TRBV21-1 is marked as a pseudogene. CDR3 length equals 16 residues. This CDR3 is CASSKVDSGNAYEQYF. The CDR3 nucleotides are TGTGCCAGCAGCAAAGTTGATAGCGGGAACGCCTACGAGCAGTACTTC.

The genes are TRBV25-1 and TRBJ1-2; D call uncertain. CDR1 is MGHDK and CDR2 is SYGVNS in the germline V gene. V was cut by 8 bases and J by 4 bases, with 14 bases left in between. The CDR3 is made up of 13 amino acids. The CDR3: CASYGGRGYGYTF. The CDR3 DNA sequence: TGTGCCAGCTACGGAGGGAGAGGCTATGGCTACACCTTC.

The genes are TRBV15 and TRBJ1-5; D perhaps matches TRBD1 (5 bases). The CDR3 totals 14 residues. The germline V gene encodes CDR1 LNHNV and CDR2 YYDKDF (reference sequence). Trimming removed 1 base at V and 6 bases at J, with 10 bases between. The CDR3 DNA sequence: TGTGCCACCAGCAGAGGTGGGGCAGCTCAGCCCCAGCATTTT. It codes for CATSRGGAAQPQHF.

This clone was observed a handful of times. V and J are TRBV5-4 and TRBJ1-1; no reliable D call. Trimming took 0 bases from V and 3 from J, leaving 9 bases between them. Germline V gene sequence: CDR1 SGHNT, CDR2 YYREEE (reference sequence). CDR3 length: 14 amino acids. CDR3 protein: CASSLAGLDTEAFF. The DNA for the CDR3 is TGTGCCAGCAGCTTGGCGGGTTTGGACACTGAAGCTTTCTTT.

The chain recombines TRBV30 with TRBJ1-2; the match to TRBD1 covers 8 bases. The CDR3 consists of 14 residues. The V and J ends lost 2 bases and 6 bases, in that order; junction bases with no gene match: 8. CDR1 is GTSNPN and CDR2 is SVGIG in the germline V gene (reference sequence). In DNA form, the CDR3 reads TGTGCCTGGAGTTTACAGGGGGATTCGGATGGCTACACCTTC. Translated, it gives CAWSLQGDSDGYTF.

V gene TRBV6-5 combines with J gene TRBJ2-7; no clear D gene. The germline CDR1 and CDR2 sequences are MNHEY and SVGAGI. The ends were cut back, 6 bases at V and 2 bases at J, with 11 bases in the middle. There are 13 residues in the CDR3. CDR3 DNA sequence: TGTGCCAGCAGAAAGGGCCAGACCTACGAGCAGTACTTC. This gives the protein CASRKGQTYEQYF.

The chain is built from TRBV6-5 and TRBJ2-7; D remains unclear. Trimming cost V 3 bases and J 0 bases, with 9 bases left between them. This CDR3 is 14 amino acids long. The V gene's germline CDR1 is MNHEY and CDR2 SVGAGI. The CDR3 loop reads CASSYSGTSYEQYF. CDR3 nucleotide sequence: TGTGCCAGCAGTTATTCCGGCACCTCCTACGAGCAGTACTTC.

V is TRBV29-1 and J is TRBJ2-7; TRBD2 is a possible D gene (5 bases). This CDR3 contains 14 residues. Trimming shortened V by 4 bases and J by 5 bases, and 18 bases separated the two germline ends. CDR1 and CDR2 (germline): SQVTM, ANQGSEA. The CDR3 sequence: CSVGVGEGTHEQYF. The CDR3 nucleotides read TGCAGCGTTGGGGTGGGAGAGGGAACCCACGAGCAGTACTTC.

The chain links TRBV7-6 to TRBJ2-5, with 11 bases identical to TRBD1. Unmatched junction bases numbered 11, after V lost 6 bases and J lost 5 bases. CDR1 and CDR2 from the germline V gene are SGHVS and FNYEAQ. The CDR3 runs 16 residues. The CDR3 sequence is CASSRQRTGGMETQYF. In nucleotides, the CDR3 is TGTGCCAGCAGTCGCCAAAGGACAGGGGGCATGGAGACCCAGTACTTC.

This clone appeared a single time. The chain carries TRBV5-4 and TRBJ1-1; D not certain. The CDR3 is made up of 14 amino acids. Germline values: CDR1 SGHNT, CDR2 YYREEE (reference sequence). Trimming took 4 bases from V and 1 from J, leaving 11 bases between them. CDR3 in DNA: TGTGCCAGCAGCCCCCAGGACGCGAACACTGAAGCTTTCTTT. Translated: CASSPQDANTEAFF.

This clone was seen more than once but under ten times. CDR3 sequence reads: CSVATGSNQPQHF. In nucleotides, the CDR3 is TGCAGCGTTGCGACGGGGAGCAATCAGCCCCAGCATTTT. The V gene is TRBV29-1, the J gene TRBJ1-5, with D hard to call. V was cut by 4 bases and J by 1 base, with 8 bases left in between. CDR1 SQVTM and CDR2 ANQGSEA come from the germline V gene. The CDR3 runs to 13 residues.